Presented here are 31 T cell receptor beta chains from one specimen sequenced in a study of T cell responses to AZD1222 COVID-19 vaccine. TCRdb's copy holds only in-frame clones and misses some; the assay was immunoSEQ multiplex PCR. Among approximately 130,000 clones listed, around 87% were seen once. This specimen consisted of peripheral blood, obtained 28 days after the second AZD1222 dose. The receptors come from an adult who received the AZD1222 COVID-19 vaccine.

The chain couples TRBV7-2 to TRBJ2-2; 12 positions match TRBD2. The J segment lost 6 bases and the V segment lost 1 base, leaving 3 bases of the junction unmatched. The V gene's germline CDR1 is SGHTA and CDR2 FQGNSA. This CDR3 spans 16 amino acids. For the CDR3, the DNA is TGTGCCAGCAGCTTAGAAACTAGCGGGGGGCCCGGGGAGCTGTTTTTT. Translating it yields CASSLETSGGPGELFF.

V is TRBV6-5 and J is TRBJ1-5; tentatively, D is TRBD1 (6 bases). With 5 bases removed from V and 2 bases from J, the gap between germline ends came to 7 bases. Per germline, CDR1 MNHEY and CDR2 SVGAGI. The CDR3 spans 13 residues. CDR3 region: CASSRQGNQPQHF. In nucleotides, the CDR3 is TGTGCCAGCAGTCGACAGGGCAATCAGCCCCAGCATTTT.

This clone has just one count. CDR3 coding DNA: TGTGCCAGCAGTGAATACAGGCAGAAAAACAAAAACATTCAGTACTTC. Amino acid sequence: CASSEYRQKNKNIQYF. The chain joins TRBV6-1 to TRBJ2-4; D is perhaps TRBD1 (5 bases). CDR1 is MNHNS and CDR2 is SASEGT in the germline V gene. Trimming removed 2 bases at V and 3 bases at J, with 14 bases between. The CDR3 is 16 amino acids.

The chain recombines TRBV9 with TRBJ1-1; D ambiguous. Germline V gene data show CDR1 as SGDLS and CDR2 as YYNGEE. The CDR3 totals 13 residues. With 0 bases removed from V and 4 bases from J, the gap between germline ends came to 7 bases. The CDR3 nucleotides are TGTGCCAGCAGCGTAGGGGGTACCACTGAAGCTTTCTTT. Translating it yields CASSVGGTTEAFF.

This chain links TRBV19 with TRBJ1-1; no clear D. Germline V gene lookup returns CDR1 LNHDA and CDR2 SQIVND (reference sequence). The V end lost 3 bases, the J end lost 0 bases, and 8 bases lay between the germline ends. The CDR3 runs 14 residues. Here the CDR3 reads CASSIGQMNTEAFF. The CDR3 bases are TGTGCCAGTAGTATTGGGCAGATGAACACTGAAGCTTTCTTT. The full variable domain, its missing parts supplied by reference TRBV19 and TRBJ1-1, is DGGITQSPKYLFRKEGQNVTLSCEQNLNHDAMYWYRQDPGQGLRLIYYSQIVNDFQKGDIAEGYSVSREKKESFPLTVTSAQKNPTAFYLCASSIGQMNTEAFFGQGTRLTVV.

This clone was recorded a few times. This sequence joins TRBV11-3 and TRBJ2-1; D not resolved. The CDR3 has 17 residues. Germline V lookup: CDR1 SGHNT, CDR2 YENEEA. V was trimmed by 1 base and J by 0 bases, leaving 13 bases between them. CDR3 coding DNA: TGTGCCAGCAGCTTAGCCCCTCCGGGTTACTCCTACAATGAGCAGTTCTTC. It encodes CASSLAPPGYSYNEQFF.

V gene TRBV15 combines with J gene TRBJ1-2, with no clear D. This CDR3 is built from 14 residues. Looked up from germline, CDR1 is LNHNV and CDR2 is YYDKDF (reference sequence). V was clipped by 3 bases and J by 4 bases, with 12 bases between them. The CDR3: CATSSSRSGYGYTF. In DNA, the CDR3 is TGTGCCACCAGCAGCTCACGTTCCGGCTATGGCTACACCTTC.

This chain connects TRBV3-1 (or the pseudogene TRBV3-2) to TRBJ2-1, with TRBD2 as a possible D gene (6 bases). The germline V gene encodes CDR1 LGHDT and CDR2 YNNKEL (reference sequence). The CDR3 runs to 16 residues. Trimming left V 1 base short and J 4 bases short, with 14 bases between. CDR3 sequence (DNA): TGTGCCAGCAGCCAAGGCGGAGGGCGGAGGTACAATGAGCAGTTCTTC. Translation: CASSQGGGRRYNEQFF.

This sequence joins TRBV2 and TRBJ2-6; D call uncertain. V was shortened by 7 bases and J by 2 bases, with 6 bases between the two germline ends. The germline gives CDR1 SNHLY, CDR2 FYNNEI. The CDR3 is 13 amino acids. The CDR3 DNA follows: TGTGCCAGCAAGACCCCTGGGGCCAACGTCCTGACTTTC. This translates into CASKTPGANVLTF. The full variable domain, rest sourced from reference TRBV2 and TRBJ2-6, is EPEVTQTPSHQVTQMGQEVILRCVPISNHLYFYWYRQILGQKVEFLVSFYNNEISEKSEIFDDQFSVERPDGSNFTLKIRSTKLEDSAMYFCASKTPGANVLTFGAGSRLTVL.

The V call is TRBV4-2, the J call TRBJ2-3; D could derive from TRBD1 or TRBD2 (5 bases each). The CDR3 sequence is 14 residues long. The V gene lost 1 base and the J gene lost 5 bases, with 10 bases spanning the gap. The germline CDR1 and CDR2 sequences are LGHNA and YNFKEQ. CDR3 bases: TGTGCCAGCAGCCAAGGAGGGGCAATAGATACGCAGTATTTT. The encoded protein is CASSQGGAIDTQYF.

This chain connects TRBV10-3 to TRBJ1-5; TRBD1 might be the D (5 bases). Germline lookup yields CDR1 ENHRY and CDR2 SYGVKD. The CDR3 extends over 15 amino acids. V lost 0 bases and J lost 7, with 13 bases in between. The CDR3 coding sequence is TGTGCCATCAGTGAGTCGGGGCCTAAGGGACAGCCCCAGCATTTT. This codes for CAISESGPKGQPQHF.

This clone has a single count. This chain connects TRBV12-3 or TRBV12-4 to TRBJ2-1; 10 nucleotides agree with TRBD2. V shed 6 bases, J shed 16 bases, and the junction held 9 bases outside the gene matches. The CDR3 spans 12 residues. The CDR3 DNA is TGTGCCAGCAGACCCACCGGGACTAGCGCCTTCTTC. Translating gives CASRPTGTSAFF.

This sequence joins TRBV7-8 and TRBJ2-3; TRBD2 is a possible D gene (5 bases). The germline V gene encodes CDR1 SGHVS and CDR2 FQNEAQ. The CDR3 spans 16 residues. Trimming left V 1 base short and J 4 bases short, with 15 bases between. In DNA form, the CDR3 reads TGTGCCAGCAGCTTAGGGGTGCGGGCGGGCTCAGATACGCAGTATTTT. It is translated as CASSLGVRAGSDTQYF.

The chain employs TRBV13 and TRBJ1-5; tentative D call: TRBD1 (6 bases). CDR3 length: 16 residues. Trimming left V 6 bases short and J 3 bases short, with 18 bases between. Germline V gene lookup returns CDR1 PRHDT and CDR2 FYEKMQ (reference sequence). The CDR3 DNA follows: TGTGCCAGCAGTTTGGGGGGCGTGGGACACAATCAGCCCCAGCATTTT. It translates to CASSLGGVGHNQPQHF.

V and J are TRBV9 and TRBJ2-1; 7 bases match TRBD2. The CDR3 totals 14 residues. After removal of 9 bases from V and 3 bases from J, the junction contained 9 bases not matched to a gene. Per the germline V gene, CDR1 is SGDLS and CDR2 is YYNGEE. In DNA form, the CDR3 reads TGTGCCACCACCCGCGGGGGTAACTACAATGAGCAGTTCTTC. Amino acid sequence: CATTRGGNYNEQFF.

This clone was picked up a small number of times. Here the CDR3 reads CASSGGQASMNTEAFF. Here the CDR3 DNA reads TGTGCCAGCTCAGGGGGACAGGCCAGCATGAACACTGAAGCTTTCTTT. The V gene is TRBV18, the J gene TRBJ1-1, with 8 bases lining up with TRBD1. CDR1 and CDR2 from the germline V gene are KGHSH and LQKENI. The CDR3 covers 16 residues. The V gene end was trimmed by 5 bases and the J gene end by 0 bases; junction bases not matched to a gene: 8. Using reference TRBV18 and TRBJ1-1 for the parts outside the CDR3, the full variable domain is NAGVMQNPRHLVRRRGQEARLRCSPMKGHSHVYWYRQLPEEGLKFMVYLQKENIIDESGMPKERFSAEFPKEGPSILRIQQVVRGDSAAYFCASSGGQASMNTEAFFGQGTRLTVV.

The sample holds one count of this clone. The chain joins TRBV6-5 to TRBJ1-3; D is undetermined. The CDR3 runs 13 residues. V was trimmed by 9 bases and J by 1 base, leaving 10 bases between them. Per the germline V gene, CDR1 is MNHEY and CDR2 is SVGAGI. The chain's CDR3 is CASTMGSGNTIYF. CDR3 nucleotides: TGTGCCAGTACTATGGGATCTGGAAACACCATATATTTT.

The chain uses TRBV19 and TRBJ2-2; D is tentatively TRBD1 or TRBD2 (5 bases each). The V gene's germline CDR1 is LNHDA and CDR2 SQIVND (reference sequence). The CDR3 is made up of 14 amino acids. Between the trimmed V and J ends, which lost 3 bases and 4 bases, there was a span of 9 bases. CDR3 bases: TGTGCCAGTAGTATCCCTGGGGGCACCGGGGAGCTGTTTTTT. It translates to CASSIPGGTGELFF.

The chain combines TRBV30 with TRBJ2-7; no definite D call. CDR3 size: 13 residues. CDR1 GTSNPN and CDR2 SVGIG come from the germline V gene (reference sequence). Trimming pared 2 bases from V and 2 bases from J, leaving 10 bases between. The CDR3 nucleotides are TGTGCCTGGAGTTTGCAGGTTGCCTACGAGCAGTACTTC. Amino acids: CAWSLQVAYEQYF.

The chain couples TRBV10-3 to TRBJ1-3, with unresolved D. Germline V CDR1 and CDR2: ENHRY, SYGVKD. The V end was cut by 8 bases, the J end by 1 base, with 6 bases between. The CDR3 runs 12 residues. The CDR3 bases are TGTGCCATCGGCGGGTCTGGAAACACCATATATTTT. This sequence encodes CAIGGSGNTIYF.

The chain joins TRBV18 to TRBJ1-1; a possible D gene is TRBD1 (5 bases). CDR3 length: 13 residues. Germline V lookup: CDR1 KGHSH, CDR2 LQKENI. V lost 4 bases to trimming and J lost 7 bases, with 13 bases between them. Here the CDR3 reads CASSHGAHLEAFF. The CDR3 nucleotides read TGTGCCAGCTCACACGGGGCCCACCTTGAAGCTTTCTTT.

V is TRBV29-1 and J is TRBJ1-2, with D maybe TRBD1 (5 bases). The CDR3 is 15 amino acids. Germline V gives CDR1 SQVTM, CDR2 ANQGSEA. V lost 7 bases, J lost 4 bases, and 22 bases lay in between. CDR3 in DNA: TGCAGCGCCAAACCCCAGGGTCAGGGATTCTATGGCTACACCTTC. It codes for CSAKPQGQGFYGYTF. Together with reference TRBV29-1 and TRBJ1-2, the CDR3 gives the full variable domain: SAVISQKPSRDICQRGTSLTIQCQVDSQVTMMFWYRQQPGQSLTLIATANQGSEATYESGFVIDKFPISRPNLTFSTLTVSNMSPEDSSIYLCSAKPQGQGFYGYTFGSGTRLTVV.

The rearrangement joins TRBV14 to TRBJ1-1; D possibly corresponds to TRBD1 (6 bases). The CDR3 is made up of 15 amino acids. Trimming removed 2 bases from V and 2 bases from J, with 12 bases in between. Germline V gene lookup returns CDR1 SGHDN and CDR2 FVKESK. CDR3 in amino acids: CASSQMVGGNTEAFF. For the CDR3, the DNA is TGTGCCAGCAGCCAAATGGTAGGGGGAAACACTGAAGCTTTCTTT.

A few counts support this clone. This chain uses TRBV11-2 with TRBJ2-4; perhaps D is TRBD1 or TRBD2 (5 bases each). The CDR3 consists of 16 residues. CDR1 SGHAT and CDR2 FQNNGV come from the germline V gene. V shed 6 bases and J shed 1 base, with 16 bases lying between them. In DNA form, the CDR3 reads TGTGCCAGCAGTCTATACTTAGGGGAGGCCAAAAACATTCAGTACTTC. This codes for CASSLYLGEAKNIQYF.

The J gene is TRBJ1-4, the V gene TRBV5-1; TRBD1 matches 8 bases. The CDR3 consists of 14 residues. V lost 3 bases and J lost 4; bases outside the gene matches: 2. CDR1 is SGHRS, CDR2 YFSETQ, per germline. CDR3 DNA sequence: TGCGCCAGCAGCTACACAGGGGGTAATGAAAAACTGTTTTTT. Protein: CASSYTGGNEKLFF.

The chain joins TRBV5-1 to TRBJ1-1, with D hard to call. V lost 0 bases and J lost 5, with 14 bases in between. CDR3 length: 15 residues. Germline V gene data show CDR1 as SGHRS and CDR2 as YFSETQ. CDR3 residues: CASSLVTRWGTEAFF. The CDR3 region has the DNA TGCGCCAGCAGCTTGGTTACAAGATGGGGAACTGAAGCTTTCTTT.

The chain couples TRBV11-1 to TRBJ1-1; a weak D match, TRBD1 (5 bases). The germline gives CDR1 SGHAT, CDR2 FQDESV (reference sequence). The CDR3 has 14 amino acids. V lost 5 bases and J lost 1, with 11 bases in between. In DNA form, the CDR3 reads TGTGCCAGCAGCACATCCGGGACGAACACTGAAGCTTTCTTT. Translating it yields CASSTSGTNTEAFF. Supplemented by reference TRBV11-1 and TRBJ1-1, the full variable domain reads EAEVAQSPRYKITEKSQAVAFWCDPISGHATLYWYRQILGQGPELLVQFQDESVVDDSQLPKDRFSAERLKGVDSTLKIQPAELGDSAMYLCASSTSGTNTEAFFGQGTRLTVV.

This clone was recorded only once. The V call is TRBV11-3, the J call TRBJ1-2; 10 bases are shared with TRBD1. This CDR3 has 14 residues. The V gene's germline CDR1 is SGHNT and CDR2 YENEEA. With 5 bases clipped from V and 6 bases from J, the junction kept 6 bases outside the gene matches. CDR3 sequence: CASSRDRGVDGYTF. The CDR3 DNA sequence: TGTGCCAGCAGCCGGGACAGGGGTGTCGATGGCTACACCTTC.

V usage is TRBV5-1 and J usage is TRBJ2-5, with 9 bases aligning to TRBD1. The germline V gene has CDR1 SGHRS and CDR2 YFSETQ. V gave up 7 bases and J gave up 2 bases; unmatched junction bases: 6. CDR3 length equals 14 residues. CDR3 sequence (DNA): TGCGCCAGCGCCCTCGGGACAGGGCAAGAGACCCAGTACTTC. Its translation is CASALGTGQETQYF. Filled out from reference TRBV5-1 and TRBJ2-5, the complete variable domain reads KAGVTQTPRYLIKTRGQQVTLSCSPISGHRSVSWYQQTPGQGLQFLFEYFSETQRNKGNFPGRFSGRQFSNSRSEMNVSTLELGDSALYLCASALGTGQETQYFGPGTRLLVL.

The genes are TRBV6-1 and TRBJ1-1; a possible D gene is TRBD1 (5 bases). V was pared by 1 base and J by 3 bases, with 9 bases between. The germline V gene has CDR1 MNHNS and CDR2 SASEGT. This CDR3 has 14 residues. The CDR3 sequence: CASSEGGWDTEAFF. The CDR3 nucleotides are TGTGCCAGCAGTGAAGGGGGGTGGGACACTGAAGCTTTCTTT.

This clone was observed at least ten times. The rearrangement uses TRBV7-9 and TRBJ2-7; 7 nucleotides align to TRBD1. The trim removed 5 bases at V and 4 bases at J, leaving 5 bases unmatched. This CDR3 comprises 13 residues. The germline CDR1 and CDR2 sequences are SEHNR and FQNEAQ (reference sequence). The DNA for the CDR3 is TGTGCCAGCAGCCAGGGACAGATGTACGAGCAGTACTTC. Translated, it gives CASSQGQMYEQYF.